This T cell receptor beta chain comes out of a study of T-cell reconstitution after alpha-beta-depleted transplantation in children (dated by TCRdb to about 2016). Context from the whole study: Using TCR repertoire profiling, the study quantitatively followed how T-cell immune reconstitution unfolded in children after TCRalphabeta/CD19-depleted allogeneic hematopoietic cell transplantation.

Receptors were amplified or captured by PCR. TCRdb lists the instrument as Illumina HiSeq 2500. TCR libraries were prepared with molecular barcoding, using unique molecular identifiers to normalize TCRbeta repertoire quantification. TCRdb handled the public reads itself, with Q25 trimming in fastp and clone calling in MiXCR, and kept productive beta chains. Under each unique CDR3 protein, matching rows form one entry showing the most common genes and DNA. A total of 200,000 to 250,000 distinct CDR3 sequences appear in this sample, roughly 9% of them only once. The leading ten clones occupy approximately 6.2% of the sample. Comments on this clonotype: Its recognized antigen is unknown. Nothing much larger sits one base from this clone, and base qualities are not available.

Including the terminal cysteine and phenylalanine, the CDR3 comprises 15 residues. The read is trimmed to its CDR3 DNA, 45 bases read in frame from base 1. CDR1 and CDR2 were assigned from the germline V gene (reference sequence) as SEHNR and FQNEAQ. The junction shows trimming of 5 bases on V and 5 bases on J, and the gene matches do not reach 6 bases of it. The sequence derives from a human donor who donated a stem cell graft to a child with acute lymphoblastic leukemia. The sequence links TRBV7-9 to TRBJ1-4; TRBD1 matches 9 bases in the middle. The source material was PBMCs from the stem cell graft donor, sampled from the stem cell graft. The nucleotide sequence is TGTGCCAGCAGCGGAGAGGGGACAGGGAATGAAAAACTGTTTTTT. Translated, this gives CASSGEGTGNEKLFF.